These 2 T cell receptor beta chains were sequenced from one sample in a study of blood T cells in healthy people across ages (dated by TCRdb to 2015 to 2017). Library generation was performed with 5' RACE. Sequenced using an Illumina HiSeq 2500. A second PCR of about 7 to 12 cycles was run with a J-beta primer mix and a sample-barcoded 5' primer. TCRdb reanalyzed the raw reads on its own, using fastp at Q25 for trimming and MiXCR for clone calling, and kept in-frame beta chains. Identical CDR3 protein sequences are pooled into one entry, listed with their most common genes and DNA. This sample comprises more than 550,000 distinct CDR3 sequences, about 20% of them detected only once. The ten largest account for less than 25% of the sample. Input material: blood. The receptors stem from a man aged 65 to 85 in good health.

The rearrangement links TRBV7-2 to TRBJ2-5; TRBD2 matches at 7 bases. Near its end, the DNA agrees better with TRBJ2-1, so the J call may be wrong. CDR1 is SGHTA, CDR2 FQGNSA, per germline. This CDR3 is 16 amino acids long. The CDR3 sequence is CASSLVAGERWNEQFF. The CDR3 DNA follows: TGTGCCAGCAGCTTAGTGGCGGGAGAGAGATGGAATGAGCAGTTCTTC.

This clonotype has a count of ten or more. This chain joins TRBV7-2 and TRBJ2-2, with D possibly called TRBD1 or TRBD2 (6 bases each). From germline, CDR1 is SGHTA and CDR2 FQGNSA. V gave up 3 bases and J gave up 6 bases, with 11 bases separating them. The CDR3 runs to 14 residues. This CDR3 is CASSLGGRPGELFF. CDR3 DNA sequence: TGTGCCAGCAGCTTGGGGGGCCGTCCCGGGGAGCTGTTTTTT.